Shown below are 30 T cell receptor beta chains from a single sample sequenced in a study of blood T cell repertoires in COVID-19. Measured with immunoSEQ multiplex PCR; TCRdb has only the in-frame clones, and not every one. The table shows around 300,000 clones, with about four fifths occurring only once. The sample taken for sequencing was peripheral blood. The receptors originated from a woman aged 50 to 65 who had recovered from COVID-19.

This chain joins TRBV3-1 (or the pseudogene TRBV3-2) and TRBJ1-3; D is perhaps TRBD1 (6 bases). V lost 1 base to trimming and J lost 4 bases, with 14 bases between them. This CDR3 is 16 amino acids long. Germline V gene lookup returns CDR1 LGHDT and CDR2 YNNKEL (reference sequence). The CDR3 DNA is TGTGCCAGCAGCCAAGCAGCACAGGGACTAGGAAACACCATATATTTT. Encoded protein: CASSQAAQGLGNTIYF.

The DNA of the CDR3 is TGTGCCAGCAAGACCGGGACTCTTATACGCGAGCAGTACTTC. This gives the protein CASKTGTLIREQYF. The chain uses TRBV28 and TRBJ2-7, with TRBD2 as a possible D gene (6 bases). This CDR3 comprises 14 residues. Trimming pared 7 bases from V and 6 bases from J, leaving 19 bases between. Germline V lookup: CDR1 MDHEN, CDR2 SYDVKM.

The gene calls are TRBV5-1 and TRBJ2-7, with a possible D match to TRBD1 (7 bases). CDR1 and CDR2 from the germline V gene are SGHRS and YFSETQ. Trimming shortened V by 4 bases and J by 1 base, and 15 bases separated the two germline ends. This CDR3 contains 15 residues. The CDR3 DNA is TGCGCCAGCAGCCTTAGACAGGGAGGTTCCTACGAGCAGTACTTC. Residues: CASSLRQGGSYEQYF.

The chain couples TRBV28 to TRBJ2-3; 7 bases match TRBD1. Germline loops: CDR1 MDHEN, CDR2 SYDVKM. The junction had 16 bases not matched to a gene; V was cut back by 6 bases and J by 1 base. The CDR3 length is 18 residues. The CDR3 is CASRNQFRQGRGTDTQYF. The CDR3 DNA follows: TGTGCCAGCAGGAACCAGTTCAGACAGGGACGAGGCACAGATACGCAGTATTTT.

The chain recombines TRBV5-1 with TRBJ1-1, with 7 bases aligning to TRBD1. This CDR3 has 15 residues. CDR1 SGHRS and CDR2 YFSETQ come from the germline V gene. With V trimmed by 0 bases and J by 3 bases, 5 bases remained unmatched. CDR3 DNA: TGCGCCAGCAGCTTGGCCGGGACAGCCGACACTGAAGCTTTCTTT. Amino acids: CASSLAGTADTEAFF.

This clone was seen just once. V usage is TRBV6-5 and J usage is TRBJ1-1, with D unclear. The length of the CDR3 is 14 residues. V shed 6 bases and J shed 3 bases, with 14 bases lying between them. CDR1 is MNHEY and CDR2 is SVGAGI in the germline V gene. Here the CDR3 DNA reads TGTGCCAGCAGCAGAGATTACCGGGACACTGAAGCTTTCTTT. Its translation: CASSRDYRDTEAFF.

This clone has more than one count but fewer than ten. The chain is built from TRBV11-2 and TRBJ1-4; D is uncertain. Deletions cut 1 base from V and 4 bases from J, with 10 bases between. There are 15 residues in the CDR3. Germline CDR1 SGHAT, CDR2 FQNNGV. The CDR3 reads CASSLADGDNEKLFF. In nucleotides, the CDR3 is TGTGCCAGCAGCTTAGCCGACGGGGATAATGAAAAACTGTTTTTT.

The chain employs TRBV9 and TRBJ2-1; 9 bases map to TRBD2. Germline CDR1 reads SGDLS; CDR2 reads YYNGEE. The trim removed 3 bases at V and 2 bases at J, leaving 6 bases unmatched. The CDR3 loop spans 16 amino acids. In DNA, the CDR3 is TGTGCCAGCAGCGGAAGGAGCGGGGGGCCCTACAATGAGCAGTTCTTC. This gives the protein CASSGRSGGPYNEQFF.

The CDR3 reads CASSWEGTNEKLFF. CDR3 nucleotides: TGTGCCAGCAGCTGGGAGGGAACTAATGAAAAACTGTTTTTT. This chain links TRBV11-2 with TRBJ1-4; D is undetermined. The V and J ends lost 4 bases and 1 base respectively, with 7 bases between them. CDR1 and CDR2 (germline): SGHAT, FQNNGV. This CDR3 is built from 14 residues.

The V and J genes are TRBV25-1 and TRBJ2-2; D is undetermined. The CDR3 runs to 14 residues. Looked up from germline, CDR1 is MGHDK and CDR2 is SYGVNS. The ends were cut back, 5 bases at V and 0 bases at J, with 7 bases in the middle. The chain's CDR3 is CASSQVSNTGELFF. The CDR3 nucleotides are TGTGCCAGCAGTCAGGTTTCGAACACCGGGGAGCTGTTTTTT.

The rearrangement links TRBV27 to TRBJ2-1; D perhaps matches TRBD1 (7 bases). The CDR3 is 17 amino acids. V lost 4 bases and J 4 bases, leaving 20 bases between the germline ends. Germline loops: CDR1 MNHEY, CDR2 SMNVEV (reference sequence). For the CDR3, the DNA is TGTGCCAGCAGTTCTCGAGGCAGGGGGGTAAATTACAATGAGCAGTTCTTC. Its protein is CASSSRGRGVNYNEQFF.

The V gene is TRBV3-1 (or the pseudogene TRBV3-2), the J gene TRBJ2-7; TRBD2 matches 12 bases. V trimming: 6 bases; J trimming: 5 bases; junction bases outside the gene matches: 11. The germline gives CDR1 LGHDT, CDR2 YNNKEL (reference sequence). The CDR3 loop spans 16 amino acids. This CDR3 is CASSLPPLAGGNEQYF. The CDR3 region has the DNA TGTGCCAGCAGTCTTCCTCCACTAGCGGGGGGAAACGAGCAGTACTTC.

The chain joins TRBV3-1 (or the pseudogene TRBV3-2) to TRBJ2-7; 7 bases are a match to TRBD2. CDR3 size: 15 residues. Germline CDR1 LGHDT, CDR2 YNNKEL (reference sequence). V shed 2 bases and J 1 base; nucleotides not matched to a gene: 5. The CDR3 coding sequence is TGTGCCAGCAGCCAACGTGCGGGGGTTTCCTACGAGCAGTACTTC. Protein sequence: CASSQRAGVSYEQYF.

This clone was seen a single time. The J gene is TRBJ1-5, the V gene TRBV19, with D uncertain. Germline CDR1 and CDR2: LNHDA and SQIVND (reference sequence). V lost 4 bases to trimming and J lost 0 bases, with 10 bases between them. This CDR3 comprises 15 residues. The CDR3 region has the DNA TGTGCCAGTAGTAAGTCTAGGTCTAGCAATCAGCCCCAGCATTTT. Translated: CASSKSRSSNQPQHF.

In DNA, the CDR3 is TGTGCCAGTAGTATGAGGGAAAGGAACACTGAAGCTTTCTTT. Its protein product is CASSMRERNTEAFF. The chain uses TRBV19 and TRBJ1-1, with D uncertain. The CDR3 sequence is 14 residues long. V lost 3 bases and J 1 base, leaving 9 bases between the germline ends. CDR1 is LNHDA, CDR2 SQIVND, per germline (reference sequence).

The gene calls are TRBV25-1 and TRBJ2-6; TRBD1 might be the D (5 bases). V lost 2 bases and J 4 bases, leaving 12 bases between the germline ends. This CDR3 has 16 amino acids. Germline V lookup: CDR1 MGHDK, CDR2 SYGVNS. The chain's CDR3 is CASSEVVGVGANVLTF. In DNA form, the CDR3 reads TGTGCCAGCAGTGAAGTGGTAGGGGTAGGGGCCAACGTCCTGACTTTC.

This rearrangement joins TRBV6-2 or TRBV6-3 to TRBJ2-1; TRBD1 matches at 10 bases. Germline V lookup: CDR1 MNHEY, CDR2 SVGEGT. Germline trimming cut 6 bases from V and 11 bases from J; bases unmatched to any gene: 4. The CDR3 has 12 residues. CDR3 region: CASSRDRGQQFF. The CDR3 nucleotides read TGTGCCAGCAGCCGGGACAGGGGCCAGCAGTTCTTC.

The chain has TRBV18 and TRBJ1-2; unclear D gene. Trimming removed 2 bases from V and 8 bases from J, with 30 bases in between. CDR1 and CDR2 from the germline V gene are KGHSH and LQKENI. The CDR3 has 19 amino acids. This chain's CDR3 is CASSPFAAIGSGALVGYTF. DNA for the CDR3: TGTGCCAGCTCACCATTTGCAGCCATTGGGTCAGGTGCCCTCGTGGGCTACACCTTC.

V is TRBV5-4 and J is TRBJ1-4, with 11 bases fitting TRBD1. The CDR3 is 15 residues long. Germline CDR1 is SGHNT and CDR2 is YYREEE (reference sequence). The V segment lost 4 bases and the J segment 6 bases; nucleotides outside the gene matches: 5. The CDR3 nucleotides read TGTGCCAGCAGCAGGACAGGGGGCCCAGATGAAAAACTGTTTTTT. This sequence encodes CASSRTGGPDEKLFF.

This clone was recorded only once. The rearrangement joins TRBV4-3 to TRBJ1-4; D uncertain. V was pared by 3 bases and J by 5 bases, with 4 bases between. The germline V gene encodes CDR1 LGHNA and CDR2 YSLEER. The length of the CDR3 is 12 residues. This CDR3 is CASSQENEKLFF. The CDR3 region has the DNA TGCGCCAGCAGCCAGGAGAATGAAAAACTGTTTTTT.

J is TRBJ2-2 and V is TRBV6-1; no clear D gene. The V end lost 1 base, the J end lost 7 bases, and 7 bases lay between the germline ends. From germline, CDR1 is MNHNS and CDR2 SASEGT. The CDR3 runs to 13 residues. CDR3 in amino acids: CASSEGAGGELFF. DNA for the CDR3: TGTGCCAGCAGTGAAGGGGCCGGCGGGGAGCTGTTTTTT.

The chain carries TRBV4-3 and TRBJ2-7, with D possibly matching TRBD1 (5 bases). There are 15 residues in the CDR3. Germline V gene lookup returns CDR1 LGHNA and CDR2 YSLEER. The V end lost 0 bases, the J end lost 3 bases, and 12 bases lay between the germline ends. The CDR3 sequence is CASSQDPRQSYEQYF. The DNA of the CDR3 is TGCGCCAGCAGCCAAGATCCTCGACAGAGCTACGAGCAGTACTTC.

The chain uses TRBV3-1 (or the pseudogene TRBV3-2) and TRBJ1-1, with D unresolved. This CDR3 has 15 residues. Trimming removed 0 bases at V and 5 bases at J, with 13 bases between. In germline, CDR1 is LGHDT, CDR2 YNNKEL (reference sequence). The CDR3 nucleotides read TGTGCCAGCAGCCAAGATGCCGGGGAGCAAACTGAAGCTTTCTTT. The encoded protein is CASSQDAGEQTEAFF.

As DNA, the CDR3 is TGTGCCAGCGGCTTGACGGAGGACTATGGCTACACCTTC. Translated: CASGLTEDYGYTF. This chain connects TRBV12-3 or TRBV12-4 to TRBJ1-2; no clear D gene. CDR3 size: 13 residues. Trimming left V 8 bases short and J 3 bases short, with 13 bases between.

The chain couples TRBV7-2 to TRBJ1-6; 8 bases line up with TRBD1. V shed 5 bases and J 7 bases; nucleotides not matched to a gene: 1. CDR3 length equals 13 residues. In germline, CDR1 is SGHTA, CDR2 FQGNSA. The CDR3 sequence is CASSGTGNSPLHF. CDR3 DNA sequence: TGTGCCAGCAGCGGGACAGGAAATTCACCCCTCCACTTT.

This sequence joins TRBV18 and TRBJ2-2; perhaps TRBD2 as D (5 bases). The germline CDR1 and CDR2 sequences are KGHSH and LQKENI. V gave up 6 bases and J gave up 6 bases, with 8 bases separating them. The CDR3 has 12 residues. CDR3 nucleotides: TGTGCCAGCTCGAGGGAGTCCGGGGAGCTGTTTTTT. Translated, it gives CASSRESGELFF.

V usage is TRBV11-2 and J usage is TRBJ2-1, with D perhaps matching TRBD2 (5 bases). The ends were cut back, 5 bases at V and 10 bases at J, with 21 bases in the middle. This CDR3 has 15 residues. Germline V gene lookup returns CDR1 SGHAT and CDR2 FQNNGV. The CDR3 protein is CASSATTGPGGEQFF. Written as DNA, the CDR3 is TGTGCCAGCAGCGCTACCACCGGGCCAGGCGGGGAGCAGTTCTTC.

V is TRBV6-6 and J is TRBJ1-1; a possible D gene is TRBD1 (6 bases). From germline, CDR1 is MNHNY and CDR2 SVGAGI (reference sequence). The CDR3 length is 14 residues. V lost 6 bases and J 1 base, leaving 12 bases between the germline ends. The CDR3 DNA is TGTGCCAGCAGAACTCCAGGGGCGAACACTGAAGCTTTCTTT. The encoded protein is CASRTPGANTEAFF.

The chain is built from TRBV6-2 or TRBV6-3 and TRBJ1-2; TRBD1 agrees at 7 bases. The V and J ends lost 3 bases and 5 bases, in that order; junction bases with no gene match: 9. The length of the CDR3 is 15 residues. Germline V CDR1 and CDR2: MNHEY, SVGEGT. CDR3 region: CASSYSTGKWYGYTF. Here the CDR3 DNA reads TGTGCCAGCAGTTATTCGACAGGGAAATGGTATGGCTACACCTTC.

V usage is TRBV20-1 and J usage is TRBJ2-3; D is undetermined. Germline CDR1 DFQATT, CDR2 SNEGSKA (reference sequence). This CDR3 is built from 9 residues. V lost 8 bases and J 6 bases, leaving 6 bases between the germline ends. CDR3 amino acids: CSLGDTQYF. CDR3 DNA sequence: TGCAGTCTCGGGGATACGCAGTATTTT.